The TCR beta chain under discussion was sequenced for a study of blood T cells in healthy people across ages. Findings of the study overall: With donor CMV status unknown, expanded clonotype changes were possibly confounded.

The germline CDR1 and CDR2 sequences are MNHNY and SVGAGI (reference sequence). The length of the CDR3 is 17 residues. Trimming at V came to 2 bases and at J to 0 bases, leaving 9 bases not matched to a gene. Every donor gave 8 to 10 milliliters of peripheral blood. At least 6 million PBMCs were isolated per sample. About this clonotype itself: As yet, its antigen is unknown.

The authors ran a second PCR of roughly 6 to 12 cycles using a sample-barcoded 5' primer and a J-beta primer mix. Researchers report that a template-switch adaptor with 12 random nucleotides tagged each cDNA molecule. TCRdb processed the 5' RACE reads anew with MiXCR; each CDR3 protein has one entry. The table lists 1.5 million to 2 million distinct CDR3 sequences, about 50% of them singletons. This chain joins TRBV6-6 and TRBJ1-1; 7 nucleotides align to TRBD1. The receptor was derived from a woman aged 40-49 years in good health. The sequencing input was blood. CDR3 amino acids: CASSYVRDSYMNTEAFF. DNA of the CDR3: TGTGCCAGCAGTTACGTCCGGGACAGCTATATGAACACTGAAGCTTTCTTT.